The text below deals with one T cell receptor (beta chain). The antigen is undetermined. The source of the sample is a study of cytomegalovirus exposure and HLA in healthy donors. A multiplex PCR was run with 60 Vbeta primers and 13 Jbeta primers. Profiling relied on immunoSEQ multiplex PCR, and the TCRdb table lists in-frame clones only, not all of them. The table has some 130,000 clones, 60% to 80% seen once. The study's findings and limits: Donors were assumed by presence/absence analyses to have roughly uniform sequencing depth. Later examination showed HLA-associated TCR beta chains had greater clonal expansion than equally common others. A missense variant in DCLRE1C was later tied to TCR beta V- and J-gene trimming. Reports indicate that TCR beta sequences accurately predicted the HLA-A and HLA-B alleles of most subjects.

Material for sequencing was PBMCs. This clonotype was sampled from a male donor in good health and CMV-seronegative.

This chain's CDR3 is CASSPTTGGREKLFF. The CDR3 bases are TGTGCCAGTAGTCCTACGACAGGGGGTCGTGAAAAACTGTTTTTT. This chain connects TRBV19 to TRBJ1-4; 9 bases fit TRBD1. The CDR3 has 15 amino acids. With V trimmed by 5 bases and J by 7 bases, 8 bases remained unmatched. Germline loops: CDR1 LNHDA, CDR2 SQIVND (reference sequence).